One and the same sample provided the 10 T cell receptor beta chains below, sequenced in a study of T-cell reconstitution after alpha-beta-depleted transplantation in children. The TCRbeta library incorporated unique molecular identifiers. TCRdb re-called the PCR reads with MiXCR, one entry per CDR3 protein. The sample has roughly 500,000 distinct CDR3 sequences; roughly 18% are singletons. Specimen: PBMCs from the stem cell graft donor, collected from the stem cell graft. These receptors came from a human donor who donated a stem cell graft to a child with acute lymphoblastic leukemia.

This clonotype was seen more than once but under ten times. The rearrangement joins TRBV7-2 to TRBJ2-6; a possible D gene is TRBD2 (6 bases). The V gene's germline CDR1 is SGHTA and CDR2 FQGNSA. V dropped 5 bases and J dropped 3 bases, with 17 bases sitting between them. The CDR3 extends over 17 amino acids. This CDR3 reads CASSGGTVGFGANVLTF. Here the CDR3 DNA reads TGTGCCAGCAGCGGAGGGACGGTGGGTTTTGGGGCCAACGTCCTGACTTTC.

This clonotype was detected only a few times. The chain has TRBV4-1 and TRBJ2-1; a possible D gene is TRBD2 (6 bases). Germline V gene data show CDR1 as MGHRA and CDR2 as YSYEKL. V was shortened by 0 bases and J by 2 bases, with 23 bases between the two germline ends. This CDR3 is built from 20 residues. CDR3 in DNA: TGCGCCAGCAGCCAAGATCAACTAGGAGGGTCCTATGGGACCTACAATGAGCAGTTCTTC. It encodes CASSQDQLGGSYGTYNEQFF.

This clonotype was counted a few times. The J gene is TRBJ2-2, the V gene TRBV4-1; no definite D call. Between the trimmed V and J ends, which lost 1 base and 8 bases, there was a span of 8 bases. Germline CDR1 reads MGHRA; CDR2 reads YSYEKL. The CDR3 covers 13 residues. DNA of the CDR3: TGCGCCAGCAGCCAAGTGGCGTCGGGGGAGCTGTTTTTT. Protein sequence: CASSQVASGELFF.

This clonotype has ten or more counts. The V gene is TRBV29-1, the J gene TRBJ2-1, with unresolved D. V lost 3 bases and J lost 4, with 7 bases in between. CDR3 size: 12 residues. Germline loops: CDR1 SQVTM, CDR2 ANQGSEA. CDR3: CSVEALYNEQFF. The DNA of the CDR3 is TGCAGCGTTGAGGCATTATACAATGAGCAGTTCTTC.

This clonotype was picked up a small number of times. V and J are TRBV5-6 and TRBJ2-5; 9 nucleotides line up with TRBD2. This CDR3 comprises 17 residues. From germline, CDR1 is SGHDT and CDR2 YYEEEE. The V and J ends lost 0 bases and 5 bases, in that order; junction bases with no gene match: 11. The CDR3 region is CASSLVRLAGYRETQYF. The CDR3 DNA reads as TGTGCCAGCAGCTTGGTCCGCCTAGCGGGATACCGGGAGACCCAGTACTTC.

CDR3 sequence (DNA): TGTGCCAGAGGAGTCTCTGGAAACACCATATATTTT. It yields the protein CARGVSGNTIYF. This chain connects TRBV2 to TRBJ1-3; D is unresolved. Germline V gene lookup returns CDR1 SNHLY and CDR2 FYNNEI. Trimming cost V 9 bases and J 0 bases, with 6 bases left between them. CDR3 length equals 12 residues. Together with reference TRBV2 and TRBJ1-3, the CDR3 gives the full variable domain: EPEVTQTPSHQVTQMGQEVILRCVPISNHLYFYWYRQILGQKVEFLVSFYNNEISEKSEIFDDQFSVERPDGSNFTLKIRSTKLEDSAMYFCARGVSGNTIYFGEGSWLTVV.

The sample holds a few counts of this clonotype. The chain carries TRBV5-5 and TRBJ1-6; 8 positions agree with TRBD1. Germline V CDR1 and CDR2: SGHKS, YYEKEE (reference sequence). The CDR3 has 15 amino acids. J lost 9 bases, V lost 0 bases, and 5 bases had no gene match. The CDR3 sequence: CASSLGTGGGSPLHF. The CDR3 nucleotides are TGTGCCAGCAGCTTGGGTACAGGGGGGGGTTCACCCCTCCACTTT.

The sample holds a few counts of this clonotype. V is TRBV5-1 and J is TRBJ2-2; 8 bases are shared with TRBD2. Germline-derived CDR1 and CDR2 are SGHRS and YFSETQ. The junction had 2 bases not matched to a gene; V was cut back by 0 bases and J by 1 base. The CDR3 spans 16 residues. CDR3 sequence (DNA): TGCGCCAGCAGCTTGGCAACTAGCGGGAACACCGGGGAGCTGTTTTTT. As protein: CASSLATSGNTGELFF.

The sample holds a few counts of this clonotype. The rearrangement links TRBV7-3 to TRBJ1-5; TRBD1 might be the D (5 bases). This CDR3 comprises 16 residues. V dropped 5 bases and J dropped 4 bases, with 18 bases sitting between them. Germline V CDR1 and CDR2: SGHTA, FQGTGA. As DNA, the CDR3 is TGTGCCAGCAGCCCGATGGGACGGAGCCCAAATCAGCCCCAGCATTTT. Its protein product is CASSPMGRSPNQPQHF.

This clonotype has a count of ten or more. The genes are TRBV12-3 or TRBV12-4 and TRBJ2-3; 10 bases are a match to TRBD2. Trimming removed 5 bases from V and 6 bases from J; junction bases left unmatched: 8. The CDR3 loop spans 15 amino acids. The CDR3 sequence is CASSRLAGVMDTQYF. For the CDR3, the DNA is TGTGCCAGCAGTCGCCTAGCGGGAGTTATGGATACGCAGTATTTT.